This entry describes one T cell receptor beta chain. The sample belongs to a study of T cells in Graves' hyperthyroidism and ophthalmopathy. The investigators amplified TCR beta CDR3 regions from RNA transcripts. The HTBI primer set served for first-round RT-PCR of the TCR CDR3. TCRdb passed the multiplex PCR reads through MiXCR, listing each CDR3 protein once. The sample yields around 420,000 distinct CDR3 sequences, roughly an eighth seen once. This CDR3 spans 15 amino acids. Germline lookup yields CDR1 MNHNS and CDR2 SASEGT. V was pared by 5 bases and J by 4 bases, with 7 bases of the junction left unmatched.

V gene TRBV6-1 combines with J gene TRBJ2-3; 9 bases are a match to TRBD2. The specimen was blood. The sequence derives from a woman aged 18-30 years with Graves' hyperthyroidism. As DNA, the CDR3 is TGTGCCAGCAGTTCAGGACTAGCGCGACCAGATACGCAGTATTTT. Translation gives CASSSGLARPDTQYF.